Sequencing of this T cell receptor beta chain was carried out in a study of T-cell reconstitution after alpha-beta-depleted transplantation in children. V dropped 0 bases and J dropped 8 bases, with 21 bases sitting between them. CDR1 and CDR2 from the germline V gene are SGHRS and YFSETQ. This CDR3 region has 17 residues. For TCRbeta, the library was prepared with unique molecular identifiers. From the PCR reads, TCRdb called clonotypes with MiXCR, one entry per CDR3 protein. The repertoire holds hundreds of thousands of distinct CDR3 sequences, with around 18% as singletons. The chain employs TRBV5-1 and TRBJ2-1, with D possibly matching TRBD1 (6 bases). The sequence was obtained from a human donor who donated a stem cell graft to a child with acute lymphoblastic leukemia. This specimen consisted of PBMCs from the stem cell graft donor, obtained from the stem cell graft. CDR3 in DNA: TGCGCCAGCAGCTTGGTGTTGTTAAAGCAGGGGTTGGATGAGCAGTTCTTC. Protein: CASSLVLLKQGLDEQFF.